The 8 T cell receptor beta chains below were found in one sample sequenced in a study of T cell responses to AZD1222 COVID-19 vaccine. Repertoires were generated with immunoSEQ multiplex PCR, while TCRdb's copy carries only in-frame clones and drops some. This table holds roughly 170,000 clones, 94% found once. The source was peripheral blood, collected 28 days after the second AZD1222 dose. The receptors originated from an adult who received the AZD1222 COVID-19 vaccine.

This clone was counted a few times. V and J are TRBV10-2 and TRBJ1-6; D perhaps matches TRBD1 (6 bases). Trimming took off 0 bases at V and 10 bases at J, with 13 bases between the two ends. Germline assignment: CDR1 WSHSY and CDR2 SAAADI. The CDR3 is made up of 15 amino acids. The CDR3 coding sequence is TGCGCCAGCAGTGAGTCGCAGGGGTTGGGATCACCCCTCCACTTT. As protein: CASSESQGLGSPLHF.

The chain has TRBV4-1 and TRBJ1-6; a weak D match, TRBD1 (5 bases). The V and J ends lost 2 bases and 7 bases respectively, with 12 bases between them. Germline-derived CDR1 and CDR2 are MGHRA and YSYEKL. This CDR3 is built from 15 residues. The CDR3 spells CASSQIGTANSPLHF. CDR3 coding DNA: TGCGCCAGCAGCCAAATTGGGACGGCCAATTCACCCCTCCACTTT.

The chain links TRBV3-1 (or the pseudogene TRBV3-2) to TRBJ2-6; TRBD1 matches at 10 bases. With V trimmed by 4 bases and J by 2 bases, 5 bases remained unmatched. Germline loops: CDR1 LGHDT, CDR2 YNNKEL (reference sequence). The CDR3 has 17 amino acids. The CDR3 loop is CASSRGQGLAGANVLTF. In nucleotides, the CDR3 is TGTGCCAGCAGCCGGGGACAGGGGCTAGCTGGGGCCAACGTCCTGACTTTC.

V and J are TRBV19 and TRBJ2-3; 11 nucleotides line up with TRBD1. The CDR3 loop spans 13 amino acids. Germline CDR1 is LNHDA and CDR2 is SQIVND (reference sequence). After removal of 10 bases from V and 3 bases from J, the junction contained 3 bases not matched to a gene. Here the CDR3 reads CATGQGATDTQYF. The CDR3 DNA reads TGTGCCACTGGACAGGGGGCTACAGATACGCAGTATTTT.

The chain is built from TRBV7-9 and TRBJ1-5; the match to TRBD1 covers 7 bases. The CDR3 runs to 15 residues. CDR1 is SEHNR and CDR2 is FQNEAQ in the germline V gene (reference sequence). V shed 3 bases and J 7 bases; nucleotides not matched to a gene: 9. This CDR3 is CASSFDQGGVQPQHF. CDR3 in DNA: TGTGCCAGCAGCTTTGACCAGGGGGGGGTCCAGCCCCAGCATTTT.

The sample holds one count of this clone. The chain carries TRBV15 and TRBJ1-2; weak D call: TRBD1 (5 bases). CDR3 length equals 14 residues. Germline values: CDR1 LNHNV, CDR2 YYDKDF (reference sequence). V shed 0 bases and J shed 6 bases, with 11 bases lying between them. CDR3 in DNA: TGTGCCACCAGCAGAGATGGGGGGGATAATGGCTACACCTTC. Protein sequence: CATSRDGGDNGYTF.

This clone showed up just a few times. The CDR3 DNA reads as TGTGCCAGCAGTACAGGGGCCTACGAGCAGTACTTC. Its protein product is CASSTGAYEQYF. The chain links TRBV6-5 to TRBJ2-7, with TRBD1 identical over 7 bases. Germline values: CDR1 MNHEY, CDR2 SVGAGI. Trimming at V came to 5 bases and at J to 2 bases, leaving 0 bases not matched to a gene. CDR3 length equals 12 residues.

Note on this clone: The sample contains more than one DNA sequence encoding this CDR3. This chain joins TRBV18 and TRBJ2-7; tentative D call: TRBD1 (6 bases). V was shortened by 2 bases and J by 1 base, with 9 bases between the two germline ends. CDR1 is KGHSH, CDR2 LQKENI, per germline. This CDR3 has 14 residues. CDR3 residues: CASSPGGPSYEQYF. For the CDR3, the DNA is TGTGCCAGCTCACCAGGGGGCCCGTCCTACGAGCAGTACTTC.